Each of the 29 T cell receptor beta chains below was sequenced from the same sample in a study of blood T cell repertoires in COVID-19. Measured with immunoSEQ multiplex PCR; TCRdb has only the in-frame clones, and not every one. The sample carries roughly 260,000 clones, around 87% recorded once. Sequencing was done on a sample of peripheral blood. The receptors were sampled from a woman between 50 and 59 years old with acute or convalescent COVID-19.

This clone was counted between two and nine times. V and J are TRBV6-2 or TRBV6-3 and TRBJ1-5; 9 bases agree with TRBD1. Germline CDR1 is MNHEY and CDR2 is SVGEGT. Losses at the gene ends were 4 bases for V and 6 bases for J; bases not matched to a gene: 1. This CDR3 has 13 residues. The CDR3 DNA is TGTGCCAGCAGTTCGGACAGGGGTCAGCCCCAGCATTTT. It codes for CASSSDRGQPQHF.

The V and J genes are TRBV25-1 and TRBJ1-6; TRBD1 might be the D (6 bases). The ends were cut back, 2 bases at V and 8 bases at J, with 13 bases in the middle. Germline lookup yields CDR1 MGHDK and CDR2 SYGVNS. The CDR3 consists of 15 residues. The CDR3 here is CASSEGDTIYSPLHF. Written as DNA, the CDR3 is TGTGCCAGCAGTGAAGGGGACACCATTTATTCACCCCTCCACTTT.

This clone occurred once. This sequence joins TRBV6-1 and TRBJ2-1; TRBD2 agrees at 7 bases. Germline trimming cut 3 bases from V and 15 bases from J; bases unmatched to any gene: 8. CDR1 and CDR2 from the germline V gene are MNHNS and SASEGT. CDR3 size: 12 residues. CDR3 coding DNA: TGTGCCAGCAGTGATGGGCGGGAGAGCACGTTCTTC. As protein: CASSDGRESTFF.

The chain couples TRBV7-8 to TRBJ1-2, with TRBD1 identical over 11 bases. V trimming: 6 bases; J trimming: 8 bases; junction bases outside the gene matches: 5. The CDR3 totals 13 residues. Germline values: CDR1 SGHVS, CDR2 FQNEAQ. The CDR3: CASSPRTGGGYTF. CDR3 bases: TGTGCCAGCAGTCCTAGGACAGGGGGCGGCTACACCTTC.

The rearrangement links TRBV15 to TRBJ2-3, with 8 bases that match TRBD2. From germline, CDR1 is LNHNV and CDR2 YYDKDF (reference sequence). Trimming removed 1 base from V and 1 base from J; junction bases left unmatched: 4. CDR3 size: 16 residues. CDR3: CATSRVRGGGTDTQYF. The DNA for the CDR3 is TGTGCCACCAGCAGAGTTCGGGGGGGCGGCACAGATACGCAGTATTTT. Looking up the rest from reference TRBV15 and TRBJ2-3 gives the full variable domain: DAMVIQNPRYQVTQFGKPVTLSCSQTLNHNVMYWYQQKSSQAPKLLFHYYDKDFNNEADTPDNFQSRRPNTSFCFLDIRSPGLGDTAMYLCATSRVRGGGTDTQYFGPGTRLTVL.

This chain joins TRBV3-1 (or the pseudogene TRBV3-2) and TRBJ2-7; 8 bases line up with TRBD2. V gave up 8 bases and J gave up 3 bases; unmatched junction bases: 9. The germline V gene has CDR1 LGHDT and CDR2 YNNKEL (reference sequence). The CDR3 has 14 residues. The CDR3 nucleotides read TGTGCCAGCGGGAAGCGGGAGTTGAGCTACGAGCAGTACTTC. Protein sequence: CASGKRELSYEQYF.

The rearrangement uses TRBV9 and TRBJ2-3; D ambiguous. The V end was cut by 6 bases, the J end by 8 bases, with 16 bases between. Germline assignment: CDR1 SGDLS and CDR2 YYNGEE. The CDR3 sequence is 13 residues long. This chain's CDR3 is CASTTSGLSTQYF. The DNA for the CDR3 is TGTGCCAGCACTACCTCAGGTCTGTCTACGCAGTATTTT.

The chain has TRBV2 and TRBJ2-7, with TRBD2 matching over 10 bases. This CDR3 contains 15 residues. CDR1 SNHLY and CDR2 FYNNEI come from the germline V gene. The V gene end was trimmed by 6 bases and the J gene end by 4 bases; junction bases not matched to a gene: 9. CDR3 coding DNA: TGTGCCAGCAGCGCGGCTAGCGGGAGCTTTTACGAGCAGTACTTC. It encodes CASSAASGSFYEQYF.

The CDR3 bases are TGTGCCACCACGTATGGGGGGATTATGGACACTGAAGCTTTCTTT. Amino acid sequence: CATTYGGIMDTEAFF. This chain uses TRBV15 with TRBJ1-1, with D possibly being TRBD1 (5 bases). The CDR3 runs to 15 residues. V was trimmed by 7 bases and J by 3 bases, leaving 18 bases between them. CDR1 is LNHNV and CDR2 is YYDKDF in the germline V gene (reference sequence).

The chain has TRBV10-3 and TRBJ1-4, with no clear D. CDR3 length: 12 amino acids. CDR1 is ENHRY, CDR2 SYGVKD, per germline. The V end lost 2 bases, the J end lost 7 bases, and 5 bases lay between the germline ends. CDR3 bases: TGTGCCATCAGTGAGGGGAGTGAAAAACTGTTTTTT. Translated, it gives CAISEGSEKLFF.

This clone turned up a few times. The CDR3 loop reads CASKLIREATEAFF. In DNA, the CDR3 is TGTGCCAGCAAGCTAATCAGAGAGGCCACTGAAGCTTTCTTT. The chain employs TRBV6-4 and TRBJ1-1; D is undetermined. Looked up from germline, CDR1 is MRHNA and CDR2 is SNTAGT. This CDR3 region has 14 residues. Trimming removed 7 bases from V and 4 bases from J, with 16 bases in between.

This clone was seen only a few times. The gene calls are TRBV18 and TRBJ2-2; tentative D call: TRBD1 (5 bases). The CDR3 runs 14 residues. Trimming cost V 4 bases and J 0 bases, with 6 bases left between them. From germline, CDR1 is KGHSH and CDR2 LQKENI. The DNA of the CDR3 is TGTGCCAGCTCACTGACAGCGAACACCGGGGAGCTGTTTTTT. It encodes CASSLTANTGELFF.

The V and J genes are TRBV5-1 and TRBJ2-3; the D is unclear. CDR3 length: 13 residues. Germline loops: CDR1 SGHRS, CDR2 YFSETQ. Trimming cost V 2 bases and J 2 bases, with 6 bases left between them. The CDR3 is CASSFVFTDTQYF. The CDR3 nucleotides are TGCGCCAGCAGCTTCGTGTTCACAGATACGCAGTATTTT.

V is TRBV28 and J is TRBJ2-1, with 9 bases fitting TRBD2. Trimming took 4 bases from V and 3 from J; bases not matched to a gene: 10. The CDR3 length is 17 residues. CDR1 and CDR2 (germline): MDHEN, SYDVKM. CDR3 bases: TGTGCCAGCAGTTCCCCTCAAGCGGGAGGAGACTACAATGAGCAGTTCTTC. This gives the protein CASSSPQAGGDYNEQFF.

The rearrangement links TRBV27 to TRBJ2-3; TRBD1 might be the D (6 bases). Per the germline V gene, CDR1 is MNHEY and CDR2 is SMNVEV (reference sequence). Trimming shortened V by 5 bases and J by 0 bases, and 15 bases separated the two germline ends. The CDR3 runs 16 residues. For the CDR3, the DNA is TGTGCCAGCAGTCAACTGGGACAAACTAGCACAGATACGCAGTATTTT. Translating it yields CASSQLGQTSTDTQYF.

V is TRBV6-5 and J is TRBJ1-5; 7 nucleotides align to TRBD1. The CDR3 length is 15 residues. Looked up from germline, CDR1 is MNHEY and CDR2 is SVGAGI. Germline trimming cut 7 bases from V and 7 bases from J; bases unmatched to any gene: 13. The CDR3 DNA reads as TGTGCCAGCACCCAGACAGGGATCCCAAACCAGCCCCAGCATTTT. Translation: CASTQTGIPNQPQHF.

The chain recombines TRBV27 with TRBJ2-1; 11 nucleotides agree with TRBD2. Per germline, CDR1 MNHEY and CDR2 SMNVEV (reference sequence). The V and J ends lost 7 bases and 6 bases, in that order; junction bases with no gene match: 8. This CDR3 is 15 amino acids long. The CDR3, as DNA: TGTGCCAGCACCCTACTAGCGGGAGCAATCAATGAGCAGTTCTTC. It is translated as CASTLLAGAINEQFF.

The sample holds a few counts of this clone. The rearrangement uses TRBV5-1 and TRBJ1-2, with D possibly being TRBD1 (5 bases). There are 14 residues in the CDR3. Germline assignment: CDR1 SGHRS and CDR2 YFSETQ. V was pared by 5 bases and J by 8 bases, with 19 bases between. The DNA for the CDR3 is TGCGCCAGCAGTTACCTTGGAGGGACCGGCGGCTACACCTTC. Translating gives CASSYLGGTGGYTF. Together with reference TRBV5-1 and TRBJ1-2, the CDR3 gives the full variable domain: KAGVTQTPRYLIKTRGQQVTLSCSPISGHRSVSWYQQTPGQGLQFLFEYFSETQRNKGNFPGRFSGRQFSNSRSEMNVSTLELGDSALYLCASSYLGGTGGYTFGSGTRLTVV.

In DNA, the CDR3 is TGTGCCAGCAGCCAGCAGGGGGGCTACACCTTC. It is translated as CASSQQGGYTF. The chain employs TRBV3-1 (or the pseudogene TRBV3-2) and TRBJ1-2; possible D gene TRBD1, 6 bases. Germline CDR1 is LGHDT and CDR2 is YNNKEL (reference sequence). Trimming shortened V by 3 bases and J by 8 bases, and 7 bases separated the two germline ends. The CDR3 has 11 residues.

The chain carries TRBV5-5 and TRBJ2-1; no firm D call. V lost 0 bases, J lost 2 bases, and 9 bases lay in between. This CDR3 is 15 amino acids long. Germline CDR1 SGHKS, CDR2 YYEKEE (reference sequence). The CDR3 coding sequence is TGTGCCAGCAGCTTGGTCGCGCTGACCTACAATGAGCAGTTCTTC. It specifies CASSLVALTYNEQFF.

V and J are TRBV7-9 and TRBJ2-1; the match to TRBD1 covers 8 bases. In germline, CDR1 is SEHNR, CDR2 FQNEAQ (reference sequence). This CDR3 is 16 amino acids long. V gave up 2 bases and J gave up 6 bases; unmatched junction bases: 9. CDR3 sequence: CASSLRRDRIFNEQFF. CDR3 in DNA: TGTGCCAGCAGCTTACGCCGGGACAGGATTTTCAATGAGCAGTTCTTC.

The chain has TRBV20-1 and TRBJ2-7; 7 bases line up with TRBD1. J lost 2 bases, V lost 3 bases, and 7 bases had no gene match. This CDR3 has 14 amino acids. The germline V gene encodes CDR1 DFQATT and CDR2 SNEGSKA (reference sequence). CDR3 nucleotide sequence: TGCAGTGCTAGTGGGACAGAGTTTCCCTACGAGCAGTACTTC. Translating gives CSASGTEFPYEQYF.

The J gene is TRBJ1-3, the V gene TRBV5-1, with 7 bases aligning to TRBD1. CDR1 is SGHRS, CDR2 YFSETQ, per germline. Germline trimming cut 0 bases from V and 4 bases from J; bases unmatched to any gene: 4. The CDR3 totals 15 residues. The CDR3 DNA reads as TGCGCCAGCAGCTTGGTAGGGACAGTAGGAAACACCATATATTTT. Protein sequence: CASSLVGTVGNTIYF. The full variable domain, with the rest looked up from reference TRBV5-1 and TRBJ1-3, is KAGVTQTPRYLIKTRGQQVTLSCSPISGHRSVSWYQQTPGQGLQFLFEYFSETQRNKGNFPGRFSGRQFSNSRSEMNVSTLELGDSALYLCASSLVGTVGNTIYFGEGSWLTVV.

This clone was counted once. CDR3: CASSSLGGSNQPQHF. The CDR3 DNA reads TGTGCCAGCTCATCATTAGGGGGTAGCAATCAGCCCCAGCATTTT. The rearrangement joins TRBV18 to TRBJ1-5, with a weak D call TRBD1 (6 bases). The ends were cut back, 5 bases at V and 0 bases at J, with 11 bases in the middle. Looked up from germline, CDR1 is KGHSH and CDR2 is LQKENI. The CDR3 spans 15 residues.

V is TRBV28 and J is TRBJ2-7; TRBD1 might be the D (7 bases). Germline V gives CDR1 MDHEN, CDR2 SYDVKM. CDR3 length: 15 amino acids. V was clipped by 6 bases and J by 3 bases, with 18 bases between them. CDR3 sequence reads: CASSEGRGTDYEQYF. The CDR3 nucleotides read TGTGCCAGCAGCGAAGGCAGGGGGACTGACTACGAGCAGTACTTC.

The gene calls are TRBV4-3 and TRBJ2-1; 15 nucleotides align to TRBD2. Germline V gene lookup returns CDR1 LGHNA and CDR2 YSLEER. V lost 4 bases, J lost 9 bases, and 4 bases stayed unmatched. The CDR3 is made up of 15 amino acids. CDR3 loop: CASSRTSGRASEQFF. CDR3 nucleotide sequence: TGCGCCAGCAGCCGGACTAGCGGGAGGGCCTCTGAGCAGTTCTTC.

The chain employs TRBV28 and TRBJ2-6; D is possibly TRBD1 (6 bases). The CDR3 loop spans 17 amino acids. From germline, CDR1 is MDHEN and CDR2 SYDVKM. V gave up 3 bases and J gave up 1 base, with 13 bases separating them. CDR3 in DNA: TGTGCCAGCAGTTTGCAGGGACACCGGTCTGGGGCCAACGTCCTGACTTTC. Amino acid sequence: CASSLQGHRSGANVLTF.

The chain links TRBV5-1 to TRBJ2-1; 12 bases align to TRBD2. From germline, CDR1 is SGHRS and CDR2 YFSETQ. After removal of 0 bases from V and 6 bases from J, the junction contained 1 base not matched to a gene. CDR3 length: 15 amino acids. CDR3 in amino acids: CASSLASGRANEQFF. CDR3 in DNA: TGCGCCAGCAGCTTGGCTAGCGGGAGGGCCAATGAGCAGTTCTTC.

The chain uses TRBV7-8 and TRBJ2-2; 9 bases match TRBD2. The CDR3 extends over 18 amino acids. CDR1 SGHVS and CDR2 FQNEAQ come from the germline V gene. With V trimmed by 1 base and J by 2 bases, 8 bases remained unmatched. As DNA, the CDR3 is TGTGCCAGCAGCTTAGAGGGTGTTAGCGGGAGCAACACCGGGGAGCTGTTTTTT. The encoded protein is CASSLEGVSGSNTGELFF.